This TCR beta chain is drawn from a study of PD-1 blockade in classical Hodgkin lymphoma. On the study more broadly: The patients were dosed with nivolumab 3 mg/kg, infused intravenously every 2 weeks. Study observations and caveats: Patients who began taking nivolumab under 1 year after ASCT were left out. Why the repertoires differ is still unclear, perhaps disease activity or prior therapy. Patients newly diagnosed and complete responders had comparable baseline diversity.

Libraries were prepared by immunoSEQ multiplex PCR; TCRdb keeps only in-frame clonotypes and omits some of them. The sample contains more than 40,000 clones, roughly two thirds of which appear only once. Time point here: cycle 4 day 1 (C4D1), after more than five weeks of nivolumab. After autologous stem cell transplantation all patients relapsed, and prior brentuximab vedotin exposure differed between cohorts. Details on this clone: The antigen remains unidentified.

Germline CDR1 reads SEHNR; CDR2 reads FQNEAQ (reference sequence). Germline trimming cut 5 bases from V and 0 bases from J; bases unmatched to any gene: 10. This CDR3 is 17 amino acids long. Sequences were derived from peripheral blood mononuclear cells (PBMCs), sampled before the fourth cycle of nivolumab. This TCR was recovered from a human donor with classical Hodgkin lymphoma. J is TRBJ1-3 and V is TRBV7-9; TRBD1 aligns across 7 bases. CDR3 sequence (DNA): TGTGCCAGCAGCCCAAACAGGGACAGATACTCTGGAAACACCATATATTTT. Protein sequence: CASSPNRDRYSGNTIYF.